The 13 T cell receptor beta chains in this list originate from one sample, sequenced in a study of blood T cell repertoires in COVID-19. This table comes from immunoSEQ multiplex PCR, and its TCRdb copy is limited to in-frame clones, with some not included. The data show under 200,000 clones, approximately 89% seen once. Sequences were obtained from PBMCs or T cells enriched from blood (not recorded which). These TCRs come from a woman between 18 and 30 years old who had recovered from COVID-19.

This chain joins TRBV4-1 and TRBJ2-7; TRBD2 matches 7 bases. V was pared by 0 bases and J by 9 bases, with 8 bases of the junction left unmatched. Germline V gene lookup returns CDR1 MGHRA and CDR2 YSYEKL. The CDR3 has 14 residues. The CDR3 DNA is TGCGCCAGCAGCCAAGAGGCTAGCGGAAGAGGGCAGTACTTC. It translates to CASSQEASGRGQYF.

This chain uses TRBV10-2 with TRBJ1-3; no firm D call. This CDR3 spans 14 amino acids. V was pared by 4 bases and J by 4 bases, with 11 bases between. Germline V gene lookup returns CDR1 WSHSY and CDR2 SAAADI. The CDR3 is CASSVEGSGNTIYF. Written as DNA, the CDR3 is TGCGCCAGCAGTGTGGAGGGTTCGGGAAACACCATATATTTT.

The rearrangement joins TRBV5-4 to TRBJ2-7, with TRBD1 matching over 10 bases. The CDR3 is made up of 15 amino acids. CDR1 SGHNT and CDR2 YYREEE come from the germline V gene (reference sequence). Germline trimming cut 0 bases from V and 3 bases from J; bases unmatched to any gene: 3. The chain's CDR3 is CASSLAGQGSYEQYF. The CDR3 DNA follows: TGTGCCAGCAGCTTGGCGGGACAGGGGAGCTACGAGCAGTACTTC.

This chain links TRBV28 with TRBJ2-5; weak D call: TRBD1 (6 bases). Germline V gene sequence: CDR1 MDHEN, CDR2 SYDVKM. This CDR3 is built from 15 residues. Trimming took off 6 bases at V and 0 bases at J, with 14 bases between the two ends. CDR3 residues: CASRHPKGDQETQYF. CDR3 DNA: TGTGCCAGCAGACACCCGAAGGGGGACCAAGAGACCCAGTACTTC.

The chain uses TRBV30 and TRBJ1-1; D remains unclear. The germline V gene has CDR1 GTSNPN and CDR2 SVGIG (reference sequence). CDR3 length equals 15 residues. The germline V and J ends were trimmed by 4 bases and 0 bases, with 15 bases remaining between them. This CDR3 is CAWKNGALLNTEAFF. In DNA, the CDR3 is TGTGCCTGGAAAAATGGAGCTCTCTTGAACACTGAAGCTTTCTTT.

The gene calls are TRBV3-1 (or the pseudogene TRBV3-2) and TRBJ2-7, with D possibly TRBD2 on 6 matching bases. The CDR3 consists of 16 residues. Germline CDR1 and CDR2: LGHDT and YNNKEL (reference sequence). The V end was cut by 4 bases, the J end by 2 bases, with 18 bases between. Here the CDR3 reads CASSRTRERAAYEQYF. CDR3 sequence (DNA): TGTGCCAGCAGCCGGACACGGGAGAGAGCCGCCTACGAGCAGTACTTC.

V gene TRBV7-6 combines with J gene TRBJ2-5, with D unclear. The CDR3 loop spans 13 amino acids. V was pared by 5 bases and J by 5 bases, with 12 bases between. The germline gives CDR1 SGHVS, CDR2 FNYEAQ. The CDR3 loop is CASSESFGETQYF. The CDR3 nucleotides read TGTGCCAGCAGCGAGAGCTTCGGGGAGACCCAGTACTTC.

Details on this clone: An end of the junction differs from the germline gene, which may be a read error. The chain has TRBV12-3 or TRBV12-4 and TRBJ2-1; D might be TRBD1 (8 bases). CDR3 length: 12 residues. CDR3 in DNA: TGTGCCAGCCTCCAACCCGGACAGGGAGGGATCTTC. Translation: CASLQPGQGGIF.

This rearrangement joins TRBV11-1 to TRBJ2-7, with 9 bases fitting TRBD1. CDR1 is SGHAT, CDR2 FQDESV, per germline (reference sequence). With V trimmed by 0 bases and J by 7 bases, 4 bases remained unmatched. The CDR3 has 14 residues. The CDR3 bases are TGTGCCAGCAGCTTAGCGACAGGGGGTCAGGAGCAGTACTTC. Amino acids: CASSLATGGQEQYF.

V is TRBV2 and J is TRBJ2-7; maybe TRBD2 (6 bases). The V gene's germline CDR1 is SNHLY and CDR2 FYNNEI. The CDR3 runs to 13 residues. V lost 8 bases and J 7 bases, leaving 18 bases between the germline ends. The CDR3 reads CASVTSGRGEQYF. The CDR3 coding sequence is TGTGCCAGCGTGACGAGCGGCCGGGGGGAGCAGTACTTC.

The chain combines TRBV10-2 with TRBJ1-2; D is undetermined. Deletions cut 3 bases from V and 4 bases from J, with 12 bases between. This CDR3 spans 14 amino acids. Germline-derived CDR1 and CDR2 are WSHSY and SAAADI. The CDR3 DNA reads TGCGCCAGCAGTGATCGGGGTTCTGGCTATGGCTACACCTTC. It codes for CASSDRGSGYGYTF.

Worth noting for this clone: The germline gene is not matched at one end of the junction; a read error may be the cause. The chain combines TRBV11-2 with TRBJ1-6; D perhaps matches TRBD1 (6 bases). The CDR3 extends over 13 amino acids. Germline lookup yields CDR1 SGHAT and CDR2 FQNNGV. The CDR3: CASSIDRSSPLHF. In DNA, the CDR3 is TGTGCCAGCAGCATAGACAGGTCTTCACCCCTCCACTTT. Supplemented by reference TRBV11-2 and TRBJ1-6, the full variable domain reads EAGVAQSPRYKIIEKRQSVAFWCNPISGHATLYWYQQILGQGPKLLIQFQNNGVVDDSQLPKDRFSAERLKGVDSTLKIQPAKLEDSAVYLCASSIDRSSPLHFGNGTRLTVT.

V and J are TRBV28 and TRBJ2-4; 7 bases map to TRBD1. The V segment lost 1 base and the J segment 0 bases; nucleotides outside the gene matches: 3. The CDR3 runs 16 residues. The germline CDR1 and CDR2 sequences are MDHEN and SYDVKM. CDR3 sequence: CASSLLQGLAKNIQYF. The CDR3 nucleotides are TGTGCCAGCAGTTTATTACAGGGGCTAGCCAAAAACATTCAGTACTTC.